Sequencing of this T cell receptor beta chain was carried out in a study of blood T cell repertoires in COVID-19. Across the whole study: Sites in the United States, Italy and Spain provided acute and convalescent COVID-19 samples.

The method was immunoSEQ multiplex PCR; TCRdb's version includes in-frame clones alone and lacks a portion of them. In the table there are over 200,000 clones, approximately 81% of which are singletons. What the recovered Cohort 3 donors had was two negative PCRs, clearance, or symptom resolution. V shed 0 bases, J shed 7 bases, and the junction held 2 bases outside the gene matches. The germline gives CDR1 SGHDT, CDR2 YYEEEE. The length of the CDR3 is 13 residues. The rearrangement joins TRBV5-6 to TRBJ1-2; 8 bases line up with TRBD1. Material for sequencing was PBMCs or T cells enriched from blood (not recorded which). The TCR sequence derives from a man aged 35 to 55 who had recovered from COVID-19. In DNA form, the CDR3 reads TGTGCCAGCAGCTTGGTACAGGGGGGTGGCTACACCTTC. The encoded protein is CASSLVQGGGYTF.